One and the same sample provided the 11 T cell receptor beta chains below, sequenced in a study of T-cell memory formation after mild COVID-19. In TCRdb, the 5' RACE reads were re-called with MiXCR into one record per CDR3 protein. Counted here are 450,000 or so distinct CDR3 sequences, around a quarter occurring once; the ten biggest clones make up around 12%. Sample: PBMCs or a T cell subset sorted from them (not recorded which). All receptors come from an adult woman who had mild COVID-19 (a few samples of this study predate the infection). Cell type and time point are not known.

The chain is built from TRBV5-1 and TRBJ1-2; D is perhaps TRBD1 (6 bases). Germline loops: CDR1 SGHRS, CDR2 YFSETQ. The ends were cut back, 4 bases at V and 0 bases at J, with 13 bases in the middle. The CDR3 loop spans 15 amino acids. This CDR3 is CASSDTGSANYGYTF. The CDR3 nucleotides are TGCGCCAGCAGCGATACAGGGAGCGCTAACTATGGCTACACCTTC.

The chain has TRBV30 and TRBJ1-2; possible D gene TRBD1, 6 bases. There are 11 residues in the CDR3. V lost 7 bases and J 6 bases, leaving 12 bases between the germline ends. Germline loops: CDR1 GTSNPN, CDR2 SVGIG (reference sequence). The CDR3 DNA reads TGTGCCTTCAACAGGGCACATGGCTACACCTTC. This sequence encodes CAFNRAHGYTF. Drawing the rest from reference TRBV30 and TRBJ1-2, the complete variable domain is SQTIHQWPATLVQPVGSPLSLECTVEGTSNPNLYWYRQAAGRGLQLLFYSVGIGQISSEVPQNLSASRPQDRQFILSSKKLLLSDSGFYLCAFNRAHGYTFGSGTRLTVV.

The rearrangement links TRBV7-8 to TRBJ2-7, with D possibly matching TRBD1 (7 bases). CDR3 length equals 16 residues. Per germline, CDR1 SGHVS and CDR2 FQNEAQ. V lost 1 base and J 0 bases, leaving 13 bases between the germline ends. The CDR3 spells CASSLVAGGGSYEQYF. The CDR3 region has the DNA TGTGCCAGCAGCTTAGTAGCAGGGGGAGGCTCCTACGAGCAGTACTTC.

This clonotype was seen a handful of times. As DNA, the CDR3 is TGCAGCGTTGAACCCGACGGGAGCCAAGTGGAGACCCAGTACTTC. It is translated as CSVEPDGSQVETQYF. The chain uses TRBV29-1 and TRBJ2-5, with TRBD2 as a possible D gene (6 bases). V dropped 2 bases and J dropped 5 bases, with 18 bases sitting between them. The CDR3 has 15 residues. CDR1 and CDR2 (germline): SQVTM, ANQGSEA.

In this sample, this clonotype turned up a few times. The rearrangement links TRBV12-3 or TRBV12-4 to TRBJ2-1; D possibly matches TRBD1 or TRBD2 (5 bases each). This CDR3 has 15 residues. V was clipped by 5 bases and J by 5 bases, with 16 bases between them. CDR3 region: CASSPGPHANNEQFF. The CDR3 DNA follows: TGTGCCAGCAGTCCGGGACCCCACGCTAACAATGAGCAGTTCTTC.

This clonotype was seen a handful of times. The genes are TRBV5-1 and TRBJ1-1, with D perhaps TRBD1 (6 bases). The CDR3 has 13 amino acids. V was cut by 2 bases and J by 4 bases, with 9 bases left in between. Looked up from germline, CDR1 is SGHRS and CDR2 is YFSETQ. As DNA, the CDR3 is TGCGCCAGCAGCTTACCAGGGGTCACTGAAGCTTTCTTT. This codes for CASSLPGVTEAFF. Combining the CDR3 with reference TRBV5-1 and TRBJ1-1 gives the whole variable domain KAGVTQTPRYLIKTRGQQVTLSCSPISGHRSVSWYQQTPGQGLQFLFEYFSETQRNKGNFPGRFSGRQFSNSRSEMNVSTLELGDSALYLCASSLPGVTEAFFGQGTRLTVV.

This clonotype has a handful of counts. The CDR3 DNA follows: TGTGCCAGCGGGGCGTCAGATACGCAGTATTTT. Its protein product is CASGASDTQYF. The chain employs TRBV7-2 and TRBJ2-3; D is possibly TRBD1 (5 bases). Trimming left V 8 bases short and J 4 bases short, with 7 bases between. Germline V lookup: CDR1 SGHTA, CDR2 FQGNSA. CDR3 size: 11 residues.

V is TRBV20-1 and J is TRBJ2-7; no definite D call. Trimming stripped 2 bases from V and 1 base from J, with 0 bases between. The CDR3 length is 10 residues. Germline CDR1 DFQATT, CDR2 SNEGSKA (reference sequence). The CDR3 is CSARSYEQYF. The CDR3 nucleotides read TGCAGTGCTAGATCCTACGAGCAGTACTTC.

This clonotype was recorded a few times. This rearrangement joins TRBV9 to TRBJ2-7, with 7 bases fitting TRBD1. Germline CDR1 is SGDLS and CDR2 is YYNGEE. CDR3 size: 15 residues. V shed 1 base and J 2 bases; nucleotides not matched to a gene: 6. For the CDR3, the DNA is TGTGCCAGCAGCGTAACGACAGGGTCCACCTACGAGCAGTACTTC. It specifies CASSVTTGSTYEQYF.

This rearrangement joins TRBV11-2 to TRBJ2-7; 8 bases map to TRBD1. The CDR3 spans 15 residues. V was clipped by 5 bases and J by 6 bases; unmatched bases: 12. Germline CDR1 reads SGHAT; CDR2 reads FQNNGV. The CDR3 is CASSPSRQGTSEQYF. CDR3 in DNA: TGTGCCAGCAGCCCCTCCCGACAGGGGACGAGCGAGCAGTACTTC.

This clonotype occurred a few times. The chain combines TRBV5-6 with TRBJ1-3; tentatively, D is TRBD1 (5 bases). V was shortened by 1 base and J by 0 bases, with 11 bases between the two germline ends. This CDR3 is 16 amino acids long. CDR1 is SGHDT, CDR2 YYEEEE, per germline. CDR3 nucleotides: TGTGCCAGCAGCTTGTATGGGGACCTCTCTGGAAACACCATATATTTT. It specifies CASSLYGDLSGNTIYF.